This TCR beta chain was recorded in a study of blood T cell repertoires in COVID-19. Looking at the study overall: Samples taken during acute and convalescent COVID-19 were collected in the United States, Italy and Spain. Sources were T cells, B-cell-depleted T cells, or PBMCs; the material itself was cDNA or gDNA.

The participants were between about 18 and 100 years old and came from some 23 US areas. The CDR3 runs to 16 residues. Trimming cost V 1 base and J 6 bases; bases outside gene matches: 8. Germline V lookup: CDR1 LGHNA, CDR2 YSLEER. Method: immunoSEQ multiplex PCR; TCRdb's copy keeps in-frame clones and lacks some. The data show approximately 190,000 clones, 65% to 90% seen once. The sequence was collected from a woman aged 55-69 years with acute COVID-19. This chain links TRBV4-3 with TRBJ2-1, with 8 bases that match TRBD2. Specimen: PBMCs or T cells enriched from blood (not recorded which). Here the CDR3 DNA reads TGCGCCAGCAGCCAAGGGATGGCGGGAGGATCCAATGAGCAGTTCTTC. This encodes CASSQGMAGGSNEQFF.